The 32 T cell receptor beta chains presented below share a single source sample, sequenced in a study of CD8 T cells in ankylosing spondylitis. General study results and limits: Characteristic of ankylosing spondylitis blood, it appeared, was a TCR beta motif comprising eight highly homologous variants.

No antigen has been identified for these receptors. TCRdb redid the calling of the 5' RACE reads with MiXCR, one entry per CDR3 protein. The data contain hundreds of thousands of distinct CDR3 sequences, 9.5% to 15% of them singletons. The sequencing input was blood, either unsorted or a sorted T cell fraction (not recorded which). These receptors all come from a male donor with ankylosing spondylitis.

This clonotype was picked up many times. The V and J genes are TRBV25-1 and TRBJ2-2, with TRBD1 matching 10 bases. Germline V CDR1 and CDR2: MGHDK, SYGVNS. This CDR3 has 14 residues. Trimming took 5 bases from V and 6 from J; bases not matched to a gene: 3. The CDR3, as DNA: TGTGCCAGCAGTAAGGGACAGGGGTCCGGGGAGCTGTTTTTT. This codes for CASSKGQGSGELFF.

The V call is TRBV7-6, the J call TRBJ2-1, with D possibly being TRBD1 (7 bases). Trimming shortened V by 5 bases and J by 0 bases, and 14 bases separated the two germline ends. Germline V gives CDR1 SGHVS, CDR2 FNYEAQ. The CDR3 consists of 16 residues. This chain's CDR3 is CASSGGGTYSYNEQFF. The CDR3 bases are TGTGCCAGCAGCGGAGGGGGCACATACTCCTACAATGAGCAGTTCTTC.

The chain employs TRBV3-1 and TRBJ2-1, with 7 bases aligning to TRBD2. CDR1 and CDR2 (germline): LGHDT, YNNKEL (reference sequence). J lost 4 bases, V lost 4 bases, and 13 bases had no gene match. The CDR3 sequence is 17 residues long. The CDR3: CASSPRGLSGGYNEQFF. The CDR3 region has the DNA TGTGCCAGCAGCCCCCGAGGTTTATCCGGGGGGTACAATGAGCAGTTCTTC.

This chain uses TRBV5-1 with TRBJ2-5; 8 bases match TRBD1. The V gene end was trimmed by 7 bases and the J gene end by 5 bases; junction bases not matched to a gene: 13. The germline V gene encodes CDR1 SGHRS and CDR2 YFSETQ. The CDR3 is made up of 15 amino acids. CDR3 region: CASATTGGEGETQYF. For the CDR3, the DNA is TGCGCCAGCGCCACAACAGGGGGTGAGGGGGAGACCCAGTACTTC.

Comments on this clonotype: An end of the junction does not agree with germline; a read error may underlie this. The J gene is TRBJ2-1, the V gene TRBV20-1; D possibly matches TRBD1 or TRBD2 (5 bases each). This CDR3 comprises 16 residues. Germline loops: CDR1 DFQATT, CDR2 SNEGSKA (reference sequence). The CDR3 reads CCATQGEAVSYNEQFF. In DNA, the CDR3 is TGCTGTGCTACCCAAGGGGAAGCGGTCTCCTACAATGAGCAGTTCTTC.

The V and J genes are TRBV2 and TRBJ1-5, with D tentatively TRBD1 (5 bases). In germline, CDR1 is SNHLY, CDR2 FYNNEI. The V end was cut by 5 bases, the J end by 4 bases, with 12 bases between. The CDR3 consists of 14 residues. This CDR3 reads CASSTLDRNQPQHF. The CDR3 DNA reads TGTGCCAGCAGTACCCTCGACAGAAATCAGCCCCAGCATTTT.

This clonotype was seen only a few times. J is TRBJ2-3 and V is TRBV20-1; 13 nucleotides agree with TRBD2. Per the germline V gene, CDR1 is DFQATT and CDR2 is SNEGSKA (reference sequence). The length of the CDR3 is 18 residues. The ends lost 0 bases at V and 2 bases at J; junction bases unmatched: 8. The CDR3: CSARELWTSGSPTDTQYF. The CDR3 DNA follows: TGCAGTGCTAGAGAGCTATGGACTAGCGGGAGCCCCACAGATACGCAGTATTTT.

This clonotype was seen only a few times. The chain recombines TRBV20-1 with TRBJ2-1, with TRBD2 matching over 9 bases. The CDR3 extends over 13 amino acids. The germline CDR1 and CDR2 sequences are DFQATT and SNEGSKA (reference sequence). CDR3 sequence reads: CSRSSGVYNEQFF. CDR3 bases: TGCAGCAGATCTAGCGGGGTCTACAATGAGCAGTTCTTC.

The chain employs TRBV15 and TRBJ1-5; no clear D. CDR3 size: 17 residues. From germline, CDR1 is LNHNV and CDR2 YYDKDF (reference sequence). V shed 1 base and J shed 2 bases, with 15 bases lying between them. The CDR3 reads CATSRAETGVRNQPQHF. CDR3 nucleotide sequence: TGTGCCACCAGCAGAGCTGAGACGGGAGTTCGCAATCAGCCCCAGCATTTT.

The rearrangement links TRBV7-2 to TRBJ2-1; 7 nucleotides line up with TRBD1. With V trimmed by 5 bases and J by 2 bases, 9 bases remained unmatched. Germline loops: CDR1 SGHTA, CDR2 FQGNSA. This CDR3 comprises 16 residues. In DNA form, the CDR3 reads TGTGCCAGCAGCACCCGACAGGGCCTCCCCTACAATGAGCAGTTCTTC. This encodes CASSTRQGLPYNEQFF.

This clonotype turned up a few times. The rearrangement links TRBV10-3 to TRBJ1-1; 9 bases map to TRBD1. The germline gives CDR1 ENHRY, CDR2 SYGVKD. The CDR3 runs to 15 residues. V was clipped by 0 bases and J by 5 bases; unmatched bases: 4. CDR3: CAISESGQGWTEAFF. DNA of the CDR3: TGTGCCATCAGTGAGTCGGGACAGGGATGGACTGAAGCTTTCTTT.

This clonotype has a handful of counts. This chain uses TRBV27 with TRBJ2-1; 11 nucleotides line up with TRBD2. The germline V gene encodes CDR1 MNHEY and CDR2 SMNVEV (reference sequence). The V gene end was trimmed by 5 bases and the J gene end by 8 bases; junction bases not matched to a gene: 11. The CDR3 is 16 amino acids. The DNA of the CDR3 is TGTGCCAGCAGTCCCCGACTAGCGGGAAAACGGGATGAGCAGTTCTTC. It is translated as CASSPRLAGKRDEQFF.

Of note for this clonotype: This may be a read error, as it is one base from a much larger clone. The V call is TRBV12-3 or TRBV12-4, the J call TRBJ1-3; 7 bases are shared with TRBD1. The CDR3 is 18 amino acids. For the CDR3, the DNA is TGTACCAGCAGTCCCACCCCTCGGGACAGCTTCTCTGGAAACACCATATATTTT. Amino acid sequence: CTSSPTPRDSFSGNTIYF.

CDR3 sequence reads: CASRAGRGMNTEAFF. The DNA for the CDR3 is TGTGCCAGTAGGGCCGGCAGGGGGATGAACACTGAAGCTTTCTTT. The J gene is TRBJ1-1, the V gene TRBV19; 7 bases are shared with TRBD1. Trimming took 6 bases from V and 0 from J; bases not matched to a gene: 7. The CDR3 is made up of 15 amino acids. From germline, CDR1 is LNHDA and CDR2 SQIVND (reference sequence).

The CDR3 DNA reads TGTGCCAGCAGCCAAGAAGTAGTGGGCCCTGGGGATACGCAGTATTTT. Its translation: CASSQEVVGPGDTQYF. The rearrangement joins TRBV3-1 to TRBJ2-3; D is uncertain. CDR1 LGHDT and CDR2 YNNKEL come from the germline V gene (reference sequence). This CDR3 contains 16 residues. V lost 0 bases to trimming and J lost 6 bases, with 16 bases between them.

This clonotype was observed at least ten times. The rearrangement uses TRBV18 and TRBJ2-1; D assignment may be TRBD1 or TRBD2 (6 bases each). Germline V gene lookup returns CDR1 KGHSH and CDR2 LQKENI. This CDR3 has 15 amino acids. V was shortened by 0 bases and J by 11 bases, with 17 bases between the two germline ends. The CDR3 reads CASSPPEQGRTKQFF. The CDR3 DNA is TGTGCCAGCTCACCACCAGAGCAGGGGAGGACAAAGCAGTTCTTC. Full variable domain (outside the CDR3, taken from reference TRBV18 and TRBJ2-1): NAGVMQNPRHLVRRRGQEARLRCSPMKGHSHVYWYRQLPEEGLKFMVYLQKENIIDESGMPKERFSAEFPKEGPSILRIQQVVRGDSAAYFCASSPPEQGRTKQFFGPGTRLTVL.

The chain couples TRBV14 to TRBJ2-1; D gene uncertain. V was trimmed by 4 bases and J by 4 bases, leaving 17 bases between them. Germline-derived CDR1 and CDR2 are SGHDN and FVKESK. The CDR3 is made up of 16 amino acids. The CDR3 coding sequence is TGTGCCAGCAGCCTGAGTGGTGCTAACTTATACAATGAGCAGTTCTTC. Amino acid sequence: CASSLSGANLYNEQFF.

This clonotype has just a few counts. The chain carries TRBV5-1 and TRBJ2-3; TRBD2 is a possible D gene (5 bases). This CDR3 contains 15 residues. Germline CDR1 and CDR2: SGHRS and YFSETQ. V shed 4 bases and J shed 5 bases, with 17 bases lying between them. The CDR3 nucleotides read TGCGCCAGCAGCGACACTAGGACCCCAGGAGATACGCAGTATTTT. It translates to CASSDTRTPGDTQYF.

This chain uses TRBV20-1 with TRBJ2-3, with 9 bases identical to TRBD2. CDR3 size: 15 residues. Germline values: CDR1 DFQATT, CDR2 SNEGSKA (reference sequence). J gave up 3 bases and V 6 bases, and 10 bases lay outside the gene matches. The CDR3 is CSAAGGGSGTDTQYF. Here the CDR3 DNA reads TGCAGTGCGGCGGGGGGGGGTAGCGGGACAGATACGCAGTATTTT.

This clonotype was seen many times. This chain joins TRBV6-6 and TRBJ1-4; possibly TRBD1 for D (5 bases). CDR1 MNHNY and CDR2 SVGAGI come from the germline V gene (reference sequence). V was trimmed by 6 bases and J by 6 bases, leaving 8 bases between them. This CDR3 spans 12 amino acids. This CDR3 is CASRQADEKLFF. CDR3 DNA: TGTGCCAGCAGACAGGCGGATGAAAAACTGTTTTTT.

The gene calls are TRBV20-1 and TRBJ2-1, with 12 bases aligning to TRBD2. After removal of 1 base from V and 0 bases from J, the junction contained 4 bases not matched to a gene. The CDR3 spans 17 residues. Germline V gene data show CDR1 as DFQATT and CDR2 as SNEGSKA (reference sequence). The CDR3: CSARALTSGSSYNEQFF. The CDR3 DNA sequence: TGCAGTGCTAGAGCCCTGACTAGCGGGAGCTCCTACAATGAGCAGTTCTTC.

The J gene is TRBJ1-4, the V gene TRBV20-1; TRBD1 might be the D (5 bases). This CDR3 is 11 amino acids long. Trimming left V 5 bases short and J 8 bases short, with 9 bases between. The V gene's germline CDR1 is DFQATT and CDR2 SNEGSKA (reference sequence). CDR3 sequence (DNA): TGCAGTGCTCCCTGGGGCGAAAAACTGTTTTTT. It is translated as CSAPWGEKLFF.

This chain joins TRBV27 and TRBJ1-1, with a weak D call TRBD1 (6 bases). Trimming pared 7 bases from V and 0 bases from J, leaving 12 bases between. This CDR3 has 14 amino acids. Germline V gene lookup returns CDR1 MNHEY and CDR2 SMNVEV (reference sequence). This CDR3 reads CASTRRGMNTEAFF. The CDR3 coding sequence is TGTGCCAGCACCCGGAGGGGGATGAACACTGAAGCTTTCTTT.

The chain carries TRBV5-1 and TRBJ1-6; TRBD1 agrees at 7 bases. V was clipped by 5 bases and J by 9 bases; unmatched bases: 11. Germline V CDR1 and CDR2: SGHRS, YFSETQ. This CDR3 has 15 residues. CDR3 residues: CASRSGQAPGSPLHF. CDR3 bases: TGCGCCAGCAGGTCCGGACAGGCCCCGGGTTCACCCCTCCACTTT.

This clonotype showed up many times. The rearrangement links TRBV12-3 or TRBV12-4 to TRBJ2-3, with TRBD2 matching over 11 bases. The CDR3 consists of 16 residues. The V gene end was trimmed by 5 bases and the J gene end by 2 bases; junction bases not matched to a gene: 6. The CDR3 nucleotides are TGTGCCAGCAGTCACGGGACTAGCGGACCCACAGATACGCAGTATTTT. Translation: CASSHGTSGPTDTQYF.

This clonotype was seen a handful of times. The chain is built from TRBV20-1 and TRBJ2-3; 16 bases match TRBD2. V lost 5 bases to trimming and J lost 5 bases; unmatched junction nucleotides: 7. This CDR3 has 16 amino acids. Per germline, CDR1 DFQATT and CDR2 SNEGSKA (reference sequence). The chain's CDR3 is CSAQGLAGGRRDTQYF. DNA for the CDR3: TGCAGTGCTCAGGGACTAGCGGGAGGGCGTAGAGATACGCAGTATTTT.

The rearrangement uses TRBV6-4 and TRBJ2-3, with D uncertain. Germline loops: CDR1 MRHNA, CDR2 SNTAGT. The CDR3 contains 14 residues. The germline V and J ends were trimmed by 0 bases and 4 bases, with 8 bases remaining between them. The CDR3 spells CASSDSSESDTQYF. The CDR3 DNA reads as TGTGCCAGCAGTGACTCCAGTGAGTCAGATACGCAGTATTTT.

Only a few counts were recorded for this clonotype. The rearrangement uses TRBV15 and TRBJ1-1, with D uncertain. V was pared by 5 bases and J by 3 bases, with 13 bases between. The CDR3 runs to 14 residues. Germline CDR1 and CDR2: LNHNV and YYDKDF (reference sequence). The CDR3 nucleotides are TGTGCCACCAGCTGGAGGGAGCAGGACACTGAAGCTTTCTTT. The encoded protein is CATSWREQDTEAFF.

The chain employs TRBV27 and TRBJ1-5; 8 bases are shared with TRBD1. This CDR3 is 14 amino acids long. In germline, CDR1 is MNHEY, CDR2 SMNVEV (reference sequence). V dropped 8 bases and J dropped 11; count of bases not matched to a gene: 14. In DNA, the CDR3 is TGTGCCAGCTGGGGCGGGGCAGGGGGCCAAGCCCAGCATTTT. This encodes CASWGGAGGQAQHF.

In its sample, this clonotype was seen many times. The V and J genes are TRBV5-1 and TRBJ2-3, with 7 bases identical to TRBD1. This CDR3 region has 14 residues. Germline CDR1 is SGHRS and CDR2 is YFSETQ. V trimming: 1 base; J trimming: 4 bases; junction bases outside the gene matches: 3. The DNA of the CDR3 is TGCGCCAGCAGCTTGAGGGACAGTGCAGATACGCAGTATTTT. Translation: CASSLRDSADTQYF. The full variable domain, rest sourced from reference TRBV5-1 and TRBJ2-3, is KAGVTQTPRYLIKTRGQQVTLSCSPISGHRSVSWYQQTPGQGLQFLFEYFSETQRNKGNFPGRFSGRQFSNSRSEMNVSTLELGDSALYLCASSLRDSADTQYFGPGTRLTVL.

The chain couples TRBV4-1 to TRBJ1-5; tentatively, D is TRBD1 (5 bases). This CDR3 spans 16 amino acids. CDR1 is MGHRA and CDR2 is YSYEKL in the germline V gene. V was cut by 4 bases and J by 2 bases, with 15 bases left in between. This chain's CDR3 is CASSLLEGSGNQPQHF. The CDR3 DNA sequence: TGCGCCAGCAGCCTACTAGAGGGGTCTGGCAATCAGCCCCAGCATTTT.

This clonotype was recorded a few times. This sequence joins TRBV3-1 and TRBJ2-1; D perhaps matches TRBD2 (6 bases). Germline CDR1 and CDR2: LGHDT and YNNKEL (reference sequence). The CDR3 loop spans 15 amino acids. Trimming pared 3 bases from V and 8 bases from J, leaving 17 bases between. This CDR3 reads CASSQGGNPGDEQFF. The CDR3 DNA reads TGTGCCAGCAGCCAGGGCGGTAACCCGGGGGATGAGCAGTTCTTC.